Shown below are 12 T cell receptor beta chains from a single sample sequenced in a study of blood T cell repertoires in COVID-19. The assay was immunoSEQ multiplex PCR, and TCRdb's table has in-frame clones only and misses some. The table shows over 150,000 clones, with approximately 90% occurring only once. Sequenced input: peripheral blood. Receptors were obtained from a man younger than 30 with acute or convalescent COVID-19.

The rearrangement links TRBV4-2 to TRBJ1-3, with TRBD1 identical over 9 bases. This CDR3 has 13 residues. V lost 4 bases and J lost 8; bases outside the gene matches: 3. Germline CDR1 reads LGHNA; CDR2 reads YNFKEQ. CDR3 coding DNA: TGTGCCAGCAGCCGGGACAGGGTGGACACCATATATTTT. Translation gives CASSRDRVDTIYF.

The CDR3 loop reads CASSSLAGGSTGELFF. The CDR3 DNA follows: TGTGCCAGCAGCTCACTAGCGGGGGGTAGCACCGGGGAGCTGTTTTTT. The V call is TRBV5-4, the J call TRBJ2-2; 12 nucleotides align to TRBD2. The V segment lost 3 bases and the J segment 4 bases; nucleotides outside the gene matches: 4. Germline-derived CDR1 and CDR2 are SGHNT and YYREEE (reference sequence). This CDR3 has 16 amino acids.

V gene TRBV5-1 combines with J gene TRBJ2-1, with a possible D match to TRBD2 (6 bases). Germline V lookup: CDR1 SGHRS, CDR2 YFSETQ. The CDR3 spans 14 residues. V was clipped by 1 base and J by 5 bases, with 10 bases between them. DNA of the CDR3: TGCGCCAGCAGCTTGTCTAGCGAGAACAATGAGCAGTTCTTC. Translated: CASSLSSENNEQFF.

The genes are TRBV5-1 and TRBJ1-2, with TRBD1 matching over 9 bases. The germline V gene has CDR1 SGHRS and CDR2 YFSETQ. The CDR3 length is 15 residues. V dropped 4 bases and J dropped 4; count of bases not matched to a gene: 8. The CDR3 here is CASSTTGGLVYGYTF. Here the CDR3 DNA reads TGCGCCAGCAGCACTACAGGGGGCCTAGTCTATGGCTACACCTTC.

The V call is TRBV5-1, the J call TRBJ1-1; TRBD1 is a possible D gene (5 bases). This CDR3 region has 15 residues. V was clipped by 0 bases and J by 6 bases, with 15 bases between them. Germline V gene data show CDR1 as SGHRS and CDR2 as YFSETQ. The CDR3 sequence is CASSLVRGLESEAFF. The CDR3 DNA reads as TGCGCCAGCAGCTTGGTCCGGGGGTTGGAGTCTGAAGCTTTCTTT.

As to this clone: An end of the junction does not agree with germline; a read error may underlie this. The chain joins TRBV5-1 to TRBJ1-4; D perhaps matches TRBD1 (5 bases). Germline-derived CDR1 and CDR2 are SGHRS and YFSETQ. The CDR3 consists of 16 residues. The CDR3 sequence: CASSSPQVGGSEKLFF. For the CDR3, the DNA is TGTGCCAGCAGCTCACCCCAGGTGGGGGGGAGTGAAAAACTGTTTTTT.

The V and J genes are TRBV5-6 and TRBJ2-1; maybe TRBD1 (6 bases). CDR3 length: 16 residues. Germline V gives CDR1 SGHDT, CDR2 YYEEEE. Trimming removed 4 bases from V and 0 bases from J, with 14 bases in between. CDR3 nucleotides: TGTGCCAGCAGCCAGCAGGGGCCTAGCTCCTACAATGAGCAGTTCTTC. Translation: CASSQQGPSSYNEQFF. The full variable domain, its missing parts supplied by reference TRBV5-6 and TRBJ2-1, is DAGVTQSPTHLIKTRGQQVTLRCSPKSGHDTVSWYQQALGQGPQFIFQYYEEEERQRGNFPDRFSGHQFPNYSSELNVNALLLGDSALYLCASSQQGPSSYNEQFFGPGTRLTVL.

The V and J genes are TRBV27 and TRBJ2-7, with D unresolved. Trimming shortened V by 4 bases and J by 0 bases, and 7 bases separated the two germline ends. The CDR3 loop spans 13 amino acids. Germline CDR1 and CDR2: MNHEY and SMNVEV (reference sequence). In nucleotides, the CDR3 is TGTGCCAGCAGTTCATCGAGCTCCTACGAGCAGTACTTC. Amino acids: CASSSSSSYEQYF.

This chain's CDR3 is CASSYLAGLGETQYF. CDR3 nucleotides: TGTGCCAGCAGCTATCTAGCGGGTCTTGGGGAGACCCAGTACTTC. This chain uses TRBV14 with TRBJ2-5; 8 nucleotides agree with TRBD2. The CDR3 has 15 amino acids. Germline loops: CDR1 SGHDN, CDR2 FVKESK. Trimming removed 5 bases from V and 5 bases from J; junction bases left unmatched: 10.

This sequence joins TRBV5-1 and TRBJ1-2; D remains unclear. There are 15 residues in the CDR3. Germline V gene sequence: CDR1 SGHRS, CDR2 YFSETQ. V dropped 0 bases and J dropped 4 bases, with 13 bases sitting between them. The CDR3 region is CASSLGADIIYGYTF. In DNA form, the CDR3 reads TGCGCCAGCAGCTTGGGGGCAGACATTATCTATGGCTACACCTTC.

This clone has more than one count but fewer than ten. The chain carries TRBV11-2 and TRBJ2-1; the match to TRBD2 covers 8 bases. Germline trimming cut 3 bases from V and 1 base from J; bases unmatched to any gene: 11. The length of the CDR3 is 18 residues. Germline lookup yields CDR1 SGHAT and CDR2 FQNNGV. In DNA form, the CDR3 reads TGTGCCAGCAGCTTCAGGCTAAGCGGGAGTACATCCTACAATGAGCAGTTCTTC. Protein product: CASSFRLSGSTSYNEQFF.

A remark on this clone: Distinct nucleotide sequences in the sample also encode this CDR3. The chain links TRBV18 to TRBJ1-1; TRBD1 matches 8 bases. CDR1 and CDR2 from the germline V gene are KGHSH and LQKENI. Losses at the gene ends were 6 bases for V and 5 bases for J; bases not matched to a gene: 8. The CDR3 is 14 amino acids. The CDR3 bases are TGTGCCAGCTCTCCCGGGACAGGTGTAACTGAAGCTTTCTTT. Its translation: CASSPGTGVTEAFF.